This TCR beta chain emerged from a study of OX40 agonist ivuxolimab in advanced cancers. For the study in its entirety: Ivuxolimab, which targeted the costimulatory receptor OX40 (CD134), was an agonistic, fully human IgG2 monoclonal antibody. Intravenous ivuxolimab was administered to patients every 2 weeks at six dose levels: 0.01, 0.1, 0.3, 1.5, 3 and 10 mg/kg. Of the approximately 54 patients in dose escalation, about 20 had hepatocellular carcinoma, around 15 had melanoma, 9 had renal cell carcinoma and 9 had head and neck cancer. The dose-escalation cohort was roughly 83% male with a mean age of around 64 years, ranging from roughly 23 to 85. Prior anti-PD-1, anti-PD-L1 or anti-CTLA-4 therapy was permitted, and 40% to 50% of dose-escalation patients had received checkpoint inhibitors. Partial responses were achieved by three dose-escalation patients, of whom one had hepatocellular carcinoma and two had cutaneous melanoma. Peripheral TCRbeta sequencing was intended to test whether TCR sequence diversity was altered and clonal T-cell expansion was caused by ivuxolimab. The paper reports the monotherapy dose-escalation portion (N of about 50 patients) of the phase I ivuxolimab trial.

To sequence the TCRbeta CDR3 region, genomic DNA was isolated from the sorted cells. The immunoSEQ Assay was used for sequencing of TCRbeta CDR3 regions. TCRdb obtained this table from immuneACCESS and retained in-frame rearrangements with V and J assigned. These tables miss some clones; where compared with another copy, unresolved V genes account for less than half of the shortfall, and the remainder is unexplained. The sample contains roughly 20,000 clones, approximately 87% of them found a single time. 16% of the sample comes from the top ten. Patients with autoimmune disease history or receiving systemic immunosuppression were excluded from the trial. In every dose cohort, peripheral blood was drawn for TCR sequencing at baseline, cycle 4 day 1, and cycle 7 day 1. The samples were taken from a phase I, first-in-human, multicenter, open-label dose-escalation trial of ivuxolimab. Adults with locally advanced or metastatic melanoma, renal cell, hepatocellular, or head and neck squamous cell carcinoma were enrolled in the trial. CD4+ and CD8+ T cells were sorted separately from peripheral blood before TCR sequencing.

Study-wide conclusions, independent of this receptor: After ivuxolimab, more expanded clones were found on average in CD8+ T cells than in CD4+ T cells. Low levels of normalized T-cell clonal expansion were also seen in some patients who did not respond. At doses of 0.1 to 3.0 mg/kg, clonal expansion of both CD4+ and CD8+ blood T cells was observed from baseline to week 6. The antigen specificity of the peripheral T cells that underwent clonal expansion was not determined. Partial responders in the 0.1-3.0 mg/kg groups had among the lowest normalized peripheral clonal expansion, especially among CD8+ T cells.

A remark on this clone: Its specific antigen is unknown. No much larger clone is present one base from it, and per-base qualities are unavailable.

From cysteine to phenylalanine, the CDR3 is 13 amino acids long. The retained sequence is limited to the CDR3, 39 bases, with the frame set at the first base. In the germline V gene, CDR1 corresponds to SGHVS and CDR2 to FNYEAQ. The junction carries 11 bases between V and J, which are trimmed by 6 bases and 3 bases respectively. The source was CD4+ or CD8+ T cells sorted from blood, collected in a trial of the OX40 agonist ivuxolimab. The clonotype was recovered from an adult with an advanced solid tumor such as melanoma, head and neck, liver or kidney cancer. Recombination joined TRBV7-6 with TRBJ2-5; a weak D assignment points to TRBD1 (6 bases agree). For the CDR3, the sequence is CASRQGLEETQYF. The DNA is as follows: TGTGCCAGCAGACAGGGTCTTGAAGAGACCCAGTACTTC.